This T cell receptor (beta chain) was captured by sequencing in a study of radiotherapy plus CTLA-4 blockade in lung cancer. Study results and caveats: After radiotherapy and ipilimumab, tumor-derived clones expanded in peripheral blood.

Germline V gene sequence: CDR1 MNHNY, CDR2 SVGAGI (reference sequence). The length of the CDR3 is 13 residues. Trimming shortened V by 7 bases and J by 1 base, and 8 bases separated the two germline ends. This table comes from immunoSEQ multiplex PCR, and its TCRdb copy is limited to in-frame clones, with some not included. The profile shows around 99,000 clones, approximately 86% of them singletons. For this clone: Its target is not known.

The specimen comprised peripheral blood, sampled from a patient treated with radiotherapy plus ipilimumab. This TCR came from a human donor with non-small cell lung cancer that progressed on radiotherapy plus ipilimumab. J is TRBJ1-3 and V is TRBV6-6; no clear D gene. The CDR3 spells CASTYLSGNTIYF. CDR3 bases: TGTGCCAGCACCTACTTATCTGGAAACACCATATATTTT.